Listed here are 8 T cell receptor beta chains from one sample, sequenced in a study of shared clonotypes between healthy human individuals (dated by TCRdb to 2018 to 2020). Receptors were amplified or captured by the immunoSEQ multiplex PCR assay. Not all clones reach the TCRdb copy of this immuneACCESS table, which keeps in-frame sequences only. Checked studies attribute under half of the gap to unresolved V genes and leave the rest unexplained. Within this sample are more than 2 million clones, with 90% to 97% of them counted one time only. In total, the top ten clones hold roughly 0.13% of the sample. Material for sequencing was naive CD4+ T cells sorted from blood. Read against the paper, the sample's cell subset or site label means: CD45RA+ positively selected. The receptors were gathered from a man between 18 and 29 years old in good health.

V gene TRBV5-6 combines with J gene TRBJ1-1; TRBD1 might be the D (5 bases). CDR1 SGHDT and CDR2 YYEEEE come from the germline V gene. The CDR3 is made up of 17 amino acids. V was pared by 4 bases and J by 0 bases, with 19 bases between. This CDR3 reads CASSPGWGRYMNTEAFF. The CDR3 nucleotides are TGTGCCAGCAGCCCGGGTTGGGGCAGATACATGAACACTGAAGCTTTCTTT.

This clone was recorded once. This sequence joins TRBV13 and TRBJ2-7; 9 bases match TRBD1. Losses at the gene ends were 0 bases for V and 7 bases for J; bases not matched to a gene: 22. The CDR3 is made up of 20 amino acids. Looked up from germline, CDR1 is PRHDT and CDR2 is FYEKMQ (reference sequence). In DNA, the CDR3 is TGTGCCAGCAGCTTAGGCCCTAGGTGGACAGGGGTGTCCTACGCGGGTGAGCAGTACTTC. Protein sequence: CASSLGPRWTGVSYAGEQYF. The complete variable domain, with remaining parts taken from reference TRBV13 and TRBJ2-7, reads AAGVIQSPRHLIKEKRETATLKCYPIPRHDTVYWYQQGPGQDPQFLISFYEKMQSDKGSIPDRFSAQQFSDYHSELNMSSLELGDSALYFCASSLGPRWTGVSYAGEQYFGPGTRLTVT.

This chain joins TRBV11-2 and TRBJ2-5, with 9 bases aligning to TRBD1. V trimming: 5 bases; J trimming: 3 bases; junction bases outside the gene matches: 13. CDR1 is SGHAT and CDR2 is FQNNGV in the germline V gene. The CDR3 is 17 residues long. The CDR3 spells CASSPFQQGARKETQYF. As DNA, the CDR3 is TGTGCCAGCAGCCCCTTCCAACAGGGGGCGAGGAAAGAGACCCAGTACTTC.

This chain joins TRBV28 and TRBJ2-7, with a tentative D call TRBD1 (6 bases). CDR1 and CDR2 from the germline V gene are MDHEN and SYDVKM. The CDR3 totals 12 residues. Trimming removed 7 bases at V and 6 bases at J, with 13 bases between. CDR3 residues: CASTTRGSEQYF. The CDR3 coding sequence is TGTGCCAGCACCACCAGGGGAAGCGAGCAGTACTTC.

This chain links TRBV7-9 with TRBJ2-3; D possibly corresponds to TRBD1 (6 bases). This CDR3 is 11 amino acids long. CDR1 SEHNR and CDR2 FQNEAQ come from the germline V gene (reference sequence). Here the CDR3 DNA reads TGTGCGGCAGGGGAGTCGGATACGCAGTATTTT. Residues: CAAGESDTQYF.

The V and J genes are TRBV28 and TRBJ1-3; 7 bases are shared with TRBD1. The CDR3 totals 16 residues. J lost 2 bases, V lost 6 bases, and 10 bases had no gene match. Germline V gene data show CDR1 as MDHEN and CDR2 as SYDVKM. The CDR3 spells CASSEKTGKAGNTIYF. The CDR3 bases are TGTGCCAGCAGCGAGAAGACAGGGAAAGCTGGAAACACCATATATTTT. The whole variable domain, remainder taken from reference TRBV28 and TRBJ1-3, is DVKVTQSSRYLVKRTGEKVFLECVQDMDHENMFWYRQDPGLGLRLIYFSYDVKMKEKGDIPEGYSVSREKKERFSLILESASTNQTSMYLCASSEKTGKAGNTIYFGEGSWLTVV.

In DNA, the CDR3 is TGTGCCAGCAGCTCCACTGGACAGGAAGGATACGAGCAGTACTTC. Its protein is CASSSTGQEGYEQYF. The chain combines TRBV7-2 with TRBJ2-7; 7 bases agree with TRBD1. Germline CDR1 SGHTA, CDR2 FQGNSA. CDR3 length: 15 amino acids. J lost 4 bases, V lost 4 bases, and 10 bases had no gene match.

This rearrangement joins TRBV7-9 to TRBJ2-3; D is tentatively TRBD1 or TRBD2 (5 bases each). The CDR3 loop spans 15 amino acids. Germline CDR1 reads SEHNR; CDR2 reads FQNEAQ (reference sequence). Between the trimmed V and J ends, which lost 11 bases and 4 bases, there was a span of 22 bases. DNA for the CDR3: TGTGCCGGGGGTGAGAATGTCGGGCCCCCAGATACGCAGTATTTT. This translates into CAGGENVGPPDTQYF. The full variable domain, its missing parts supplied by reference TRBV7-9 and TRBJ2-3, is DTGVSQNPRHKITKRGQNVTFRCDPISEHNRLYWYRQTLGQGPEFLTYFQNEAQLEKSRLLSDRFSAERPKGSFSTLEIQRTEQGDSAMYLCAGGENVGPPDTQYFGPGTRLTVL.